This is a list of T cell receptor beta chains from one sample in a study of T-cell memory formation after mild COVID-19. One entry per CDR3 protein, called by TCRdb with MiXCR from the 5' RACE reads. The sample has around 80,000 distinct CDR3 sequences; roughly 13% are singletons. The sequenced sample consisted of PBMCs or a T cell subset sorted from them (not recorded which). The receptors were sampled from a man aged 18 to 35 who had mild COVID-19 (a few samples of this study predate the infection). Cell type and time point are not known. Both conserved end residues are part of each CDR3. D genes are given only for firm matches. Size is omitted from some rows. Given values are once, few, many or a class for expanded clones.

>TRBJ2-5|.|.|TRBV20-1
CSARDEATREETQYF
TGCAGTGCTAGAGATGAGGCGACTAGAGAAGAGACCCAGTACTTC
>TRBJ1-1|few|.|TRBV29-1
CSVPRGVGAFF
TGCAGCGTCCCGCGGGGGGTGGGAGCTTTCTTT
>TRBJ1-4|.|.|TRBV11-2
CASSLDSSLASDEKLFF
TGTGCCAGCAGCTTAGATTCTTCCCTGGCCAGTGATGAAAAACTGTTTTTT
>TRBJ2-3|few|.|TRBV7-9
CASNPQGGVPPSTDTQYF
TGTGCCAGCAACCCCCAGGGGGGGGTCCCACCTAGCACAGATACGCAGTATTTT
>TRBJ1-5|many|.|TRBV20-1
CSARALQGNQPQHF
TGCAGTGCTAGAGCCCTCCAGGGGAATCAGCCCCAGCATTTT
>TRBJ1-2|.|.|TRBV11-2
CASSFSTPRRGYTF
TGTGCCAGCAGCTTCAGTACACCAAGGAGGGGCTACACCTTC
>TRBJ2-1|few|.|TRBV4-1
CASSQDYGPNEQFF
TGCGCCAGCAGCCAAGATTACGGGCCGAATGAGCAGTTCTTC
>TRBJ1-1|few|.|TRBV7-9
CASSPTEMNTEAFF
TGTGCCAGCAGCCCGACAGAGATGAACACTGAAGCTTTCTTT
>TRBJ2-3|.|TRBD1|TRBV15
CATSLGDRGPDTPYF
TGTGCCACCAGCTTGGGGGACAGGGGGCCGGATACGCCGTATTTT
>TRBJ1-1|.|.|TRBV12-3/TRBV12-4
CASSLRGSNTEAFF
TGTGCCAGCAGTTTAAGGGGGTCGAACACTGAAGCTTTCTTT
>TRBJ2-7|many|.|TRBV4-2
CASSQDPYEQYF
TGTGCCAGCAGCCAAGACCCCTACGAGCAGTACTTC
>TRBJ1-2|.|.|TRBV7-9
CASSLGSGQDRDNYGYTF
TGTGCCAGCAGCTTAGGGTCGGGGCAGGACAGAGATAACTATGGCTACACCTTC
>TRBJ2-7|many|.|TRBV29-1
CSVELTDYEQYF
TGCAGCGTTGAGTTGACGGACTACGAGCAGTACTTC
>TRBJ2-7|.|.|TRBV5-1
CASSSWPEGTYEQYF
TGCGCCAGCAGCTCGTGGCCTGAGGGCACCTACGAGCAGTACTTC
>TRBJ1-5|.|TRBD1|TRBV7-2
CASSPLDRGDQPQHF
TGTGCCAGCAGCCCACTGGACAGGGGTGATCAGCCCCAGCATTTT
>TRBJ2-5|medium-sized|TRBD2|TRBV4-2
CASSQGLAQETQYF
TGTGCCAGCAGCCAAGGACTAGCTCAAGAGACCCAGTACTTC
>TRBJ2-7|many|.|TRBV4-2
CASSQDLRGRSSYEQYF
TGTGCCAGCAGCCAAGATTTGCGGGGGCGGAGCTCCTACGAGCAGTACTTC
>TRBJ1-2|many|.|TRBV7-8
CASSLVFGSNYGYTF
TGTGCCAGCAGCTTAGTTTTTGGGTCTAACTATGGCTACACCTTC
>TRBJ1-2|.|.|TRBV28
CASSVTGTALDYTF
TGTGCCAGCAGTGTGACCGGGACGGCCTTGGACTACACCTTC
>TRBJ2-7|.|.|TRBV5-7
CASSSYEQYF
TGTGCCAGCAGCTCCTACGAGCAGTACTTC
>TRBJ1-5|few|.|TRBV3-1
CASSQDSADYQPQHF
TGTGCCAGCAGCCAAGACTCGGCCGATTATCAGCCCCAGCATTTT
>TRBJ2-1|.|TRBD2|TRBV7-3
CASSVLAGYNEQFF
TGTGCCAGCTCTGTCCTAGCGGGGTACAATGAGCAGTTCTTC
>TRBJ2-1|.|TRBD2|TRBV10-2
CASSDPAGGSYNEQFF
TGCGCCAGCAGTGACCCTGCGGGGGGCTCCTACAATGAGCAGTTCTTC
>TRBJ2-5|few|.|TRBV7-3
CASSKGTGYQETQYF
TGTGCCAGCAGCAAGGGGACGGGGTACCAAGAGACCCAGTACTTC
>TRBJ2-2|many|.|TRBV2
CASSELGGAGTGELFF
TGTGCCAGCAGTGAATTGGGGGGCGCGGGCACCGGGGAGCTGTTTTTT
>TRBJ1-2|few|.|TRBV29-1
CSVAGGQGRNNYGYTF
TGCAGCGTTGCCGGGGGGCAGGGGCGAAATAACTATGGCTACACCTTC
>TRBJ2-2|few|TRBD1|TRBV4-1
CASSQGGGSVAGELFF
TGCGCCAGCAGCCAAGGAGGGGGCAGTGTCGCCGGGGAGCTGTTTTTT
>TRBJ1-6|few|.|TRBV4-3
CASSQVSWGNSPLHF
TGCGCCAGCAGCCAAGTGAGTTGGGGGAATTCACCCCTCCACTTT
>TRBJ1-5|.|.|TRBV19
CASRTRVYSNQPQHF
TGTGCCAGTAGAACCAGGGTTTATAGCAATCAGCCCCAGCATTTT
>TRBJ1-6|.|.|TRBV30
CACSQGGSSTSPLHF
TGTGCCTGCTCACAGGGAGGGAGTAGTACTTCACCCCTCCACTTT
>TRBJ2-1|.|.|TRBV7-3
CASSGGMARYNEQFF
TGTGCCAGCAGCGGAGGAATGGCTCGTTACAATGAGCAGTTCTTC
>TRBJ2-3|few|TRBD2|TRBV7-9
CASSRPGLAGMDLTDTQYF
TGTGCCAGCAGCCGTCCCGGACTAGCGGGGATGGATTTAACAGATACGCAGTATTTT
>TRBJ2-6|many|.|TRBV5-1
CASTSGANVLTF
TGCGCCAGCACTTCTGGGGCCAACGTCCTGACTTTC
>TRBJ2-3|.|TRBD2|TRBV20-1
CSASTGLAEDTQYF
TGCAGTGCCTCGACGGGACTAGCGGAAGATACGCAGTATTTT
>TRBJ2-1|few|TRBD1|TRBV4-2
CASSLTGGRPYNEQFF
TGTGCCAGCAGCTTAACAGGGGGCCGACCCTACAATGAGCAGTTCTTC
>TRBJ2-1|.|TRBD2|TRBV6-6
CASTLTSGGRVEQFF
TGTGCCAGCACCCTGACTAGCGGGGGACGGGTTGAGCAGTTCTTC
>TRBJ2-7|.|.|TRBV4-3
CASSRGSTSSYEQYF
TGCGCCAGCAGCCGGGGGTCGACGAGCTCCTACGAGCAGTACTTC
>TRBJ2-1|few|.|TRBV11-2
CASSGQDREQFF
TGTGCCAGCAGCGGTCAGGACAGAGAGCAGTTCTTC
>TRBJ2-7|many|.|TRBV5-1
CASSVGPGTYEQYF
TGCGCCAGCAGCGTCGGGCCAGGGACCTACGAGCAGTACTTC
>TRBJ1-2|.|TRBD1|TRBV28
CASSERDRANYGYTF
TGTGCCAGCAGTGAGAGGGACAGGGCTAACTATGGCTACACCTTC
>TRBJ2-3|.|.|TRBV7-6
CASSLATGTDTQYF
TGTGCCAGCAGCTTAGCCACCGGCACAGATACGCAGTATTTT
>TRBJ1-5|few|.|TRBV4-2
CASSQSRRWYQPQHF
TGTGCCAGCAGCCAATCCCGACGGTGGTATCAGCCCCAGCATTTT
>TRBJ2-1|.|TRBD2|TRBV20-1
CSASPGRRDSGGYEQFF
TGCAGTGCTAGCCCCGGGAGGAGGGACTCCGGTGGCTATGAGCAGTTCTTC
>TRBJ2-5|.|.|TRBV7-9
CASSRGTANEETQYF
TGTGCCAGCAGCCGTGGCACAGCCAATGAAGAGACCCAGTACTTC
>TRBJ2-7|few|.|TRBV7-2
CASSLGSRYYEQYF
TGTGCCAGCAGCTTAGGTAGCAGATACTACGAGCAGTACTTC